This is a list of T cell receptor beta chains from one sample in a study of control samples from healthy donors and cancer patients. The data were produced by immunoSEQ multiplex PCR, yet TCRdb's version contains in-frame clones alone and is incomplete. This repertoire shows roughly 100,000 clones, about 89% found once; its top ten account for 19%. Sequencing was carried out using PBMCs. The receptors were sampled from a man aged 55 to 69 with lung cancer. Both conserved end residues are part of each CDR3. The D gene is left open where the match is weak. The listing skips clone size in some rows; elsewhere it reads once, few, many or a size class.

d_gene: TRBD1
abundance: -
v_gene: TRBV18
j_gene: TRBJ1-6
len: 14
CDR3nt: TGTGCCAGCTCAACACAGGGGTCTAATTCACCCCTCCACTTT
CDR3aa: CASSTQGSNSPLHF

d_gene: -
abundance: few
v_gene: TRBV12-5
j_gene: TRBJ1-1
len: 13
CDR3nt: TGTGCTAGTGGTTTGGAGACGAACACTGAAGCTTTCTTT
CDR3aa: CASGLETNTEAFF

d_gene: -
abundance: once
v_gene: TRBV6-5
j_gene: TRBJ1-2
len: 15
CDR3nt: TGTGCCAGCAGCCCACTTATGGGGAGCGGCTATGGCTACACCTTC
CDR3aa: CASSPLMGSGYGYTF

d_gene: TRBD1
abundance: -
v_gene: TRBV6-2/TRBV6-3
j_gene: TRBJ2-7
len: 14
CDR3nt: TGTGCCAGCAGTAAGTGGGACAGGGGATACGAGCAGTACTTC
CDR3aa: CASSKWDRGYEQYF

d_gene: -
abundance: -
v_gene: TRBV7-2
j_gene: TRBJ2-4
len: 12
CDR3nt: TGTGCCAGCAGCCAAAACCGACAGGTTCAGTACTTC
CDR3aa: CASSQNRQVQYF

d_gene: TRBD1
abundance: -
v_gene: TRBV6-5
j_gene: TRBJ1-2
len: 15
CDR3nt: TGTGCCAGCACCCTACTCGGACAGGGGGCATATGGCTACACCTTC
CDR3aa: CASTLLGQGAYGYTF

d_gene: TRBD1
abundance: -
v_gene: TRBV5-8
j_gene: TRBJ1-1
len: 14
CDR3nt: TGTGCCAGCAGCGACCCCGGGACAGACACTGAAGCTTTCTTT
CDR3aa: CASSDPGTDTEAFF

d_gene: TRBD1
abundance: -
v_gene: TRBV5-4
j_gene: TRBJ2-7
len: 13
CDR3nt: TGTGCCAGCAGCACTACAGGGGTCTACGAGCAGTACTTC
CDR3aa: CASSTTGVYEQYF

d_gene: -
abundance: -
v_gene: TRBV20-1
j_gene: TRBJ1-1
len: 11
CDR3nt: TGCAGTGCTAGATCCCTGGGAGAAGCTTTCTTT
CDR3aa: CSARSLGEAFF

d_gene: -
abundance: -
v_gene: TRBV5-6
j_gene: TRBJ2-3
len: 14
CDR3nt: TGTGCCAGCAGCGCGGGACTTGTCACAGATACGCAGTATTTT
CDR3aa: CASSAGLVTDTQYF

d_gene: -
abundance: -
v_gene: TRBV3-1/TRBV3-2
j_gene: TRBJ1-4
len: 14
CDR3nt: TGTGCCAGCCGCCCGACAGCAACTAATGAAAAACTGTTTTTT
CDR3aa: CASRPTATNEKLFF

d_gene: -
abundance: many
v_gene: TRBV9
j_gene: TRBJ2-5
len: 13
CDR3nt: TGTGCCAGCAGCGAGGGGGGCGAGGAGACCCAGTACTTC
CDR3aa: CASSEGGEETQYF

d_gene: -
abundance: -
v_gene: TRBV11-2
j_gene: TRBJ2-7
len: 15
CDR3nt: TGTGCCAGCAGCCCAGAAGTAGGGAGCTCCTACGAGCAGTACTTC
CDR3aa: CASSPEVGSSYEQYF

d_gene: -
abundance: -
v_gene: TRBV5-5
j_gene: TRBJ1-2
len: 14
CDR3nt: TGTGCCAGCAGCCCCGGGACGTTTAACTATGGCTACACCTTC
CDR3aa: CASSPGTFNYGYTF

d_gene: -
abundance: -
v_gene: TRBV30
j_gene: TRBJ1-4
len: 12
CDR3nt: TGTGCCTGGAGAGGACAGAATGAAAAACTGTTTTTT
CDR3aa: CAWRGQNEKLFF

d_gene: -
abundance: -
v_gene: TRBV29-1
j_gene: TRBJ1-1
len: 12
CDR3nt: TGCAGCGTTGGTCGACAGAACACTGAAGCTTTCTTT
CDR3aa: CSVGRQNTEAFF

d_gene: -
abundance: once
v_gene: TRBV24-1
j_gene: TRBJ2-3
len: 14
CDR3nt: TGTGCCACCAGTGCGAAGGGTCGCACAGATACGCAGTATTTT
CDR3aa: CATSAKGRTDTQYF

d_gene: -
abundance: -
v_gene: TRBV30
j_gene: TRBJ2-6
len: 14
CDR3nt: TGTGCCTGGAGTCCTCCCACTGGGGCCAACGTCCTGACTTTC
CDR3aa: CAWSPPTGANVLTF

d_gene: -
abundance: -
v_gene: TRBV4-1
j_gene: TRBJ2-4
len: 15
CDR3nt: TGCGCCAGCAGCCAACTGGACGGTGCCAAAAACATTCAGTACTTC
CDR3aa: CASSQLDGAKNIQYF

d_gene: TRBD1
abundance: -
v_gene: TRBV29-1
j_gene: TRBJ2-4
len: 15
CDR3nt: TGCAGCGTTTGGGACAGGGGAGGGTCCAAAAACATTCAGTACTTC
CDR3aa: CSVWDRGGSKNIQYF

d_gene: -
abundance: -
v_gene: TRBV5-4
j_gene: TRBJ1-1
len: 17
CDR3nt: TGTGCCAGCAGCTTCGGAGGGTTCAGAAGCATAGGCGCTGAAGCTTTCTTT
CDR3aa: CASSFGGFRSIGAEAFF

d_gene: -
abundance: -
v_gene: TRBV2
j_gene: TRBJ1-6
len: 14
CDR3nt: TGTGCCAGCAATACACAAACCCCCAATTCACCCCTCCACTTT
CDR3aa: CASNTQTPNSPLHF

d_gene: -
abundance: -
v_gene: TRBV10-3
j_gene: TRBJ1-2
len: 17
CDR3nt: TGTGCCATCAGTGGTAGGGACCGATCAGGGATACCGTATGGCTACACCTTC
CDR3aa: CAISGRDRSGIPYGYTF

d_gene: -
abundance: few
v_gene: TRBV4-1
j_gene: TRBJ1-3
len: 15
CDR3nt: TGCGCCAGCAGCCAAGCAGGGAACCCTGGAAACACCATATATTTT
CDR3aa: CASSQAGNPGNTIYF

d_gene: -
abundance: -
v_gene: TRBV6-5
j_gene: TRBJ1-2
len: 13
CDR3nt: TGTGCCACTCACTGGACAGAGCCCTATGGCTACACCTTC
CDR3aa: CATHWTEPYGYTF

d_gene: -
abundance: -
v_gene: TRBV19
j_gene: TRBJ1-2
len: 14
CDR3nt: TGTGCCAGTAGTATACTTCCAGGGCCCTATGGCTACACCTTC
CDR3aa: CASSILPGPYGYTF

d_gene: TRBD2
abundance: -
v_gene: TRBV25-1
j_gene: TRBJ2-3
len: 16
CDR3nt: TGTGCCAGCAGTGAGGGGGCTAGCGGGGAAAGGAATACGCAGTATTTT
CDR3aa: CASSEGASGERNTQYF

d_gene: -
abundance: -
v_gene: TRBV9
j_gene: TRBJ1-2
len: 12
CDR3nt: TGTGCCAGCAGCGAGGGAAACTATGGCTACACCTTC
CDR3aa: CASSEGNYGYTF

d_gene: -
abundance: -
v_gene: TRBV18
j_gene: TRBJ2-2
len: 13
CDR3nt: TGTGCCAGCTCACAAACAAGATCCGGGGAGCTGTTTTTT
CDR3aa: CASSQTRSGELFF

d_gene: -
abundance: -
v_gene: TRBV2
j_gene: TRBJ2-7
len: 13
CDR3nt: TGTGCCAGCCACCCCGGACAGATCTACGAGCAGTACTTC
CDR3aa: CASHPGQIYEQYF